This TCR beta chain was captured in a study of blood T cell repertoires in COVID-19. Only in-frame clones appear in the TCRdb table, and some are missing; sequencing was by immunoSEQ multiplex PCR. The sample consists of about 180,000 clones, approximately 88% of them appearing once. This clone showed up just a few times. Sequencing was done on a sample of PBMCs or T cells enriched from blood (not recorded which). This TCR came from a woman aged 18-29 years who had recovered from COVID-19.

CDR3 bases: TGTGCCAGCGGATGGGCAGCTAATATGAACACTGAAGCTTTCTTT. This translates into CASGWAANMNTEAFF. V gene TRBV6-5 combines with J gene TRBJ1-1, with D unclear. The length of the CDR3 is 15 residues. The germline gives CDR1 MNHEY, CDR2 SVGAGI. With 8 bases removed from V and 0 bases from J, the gap between germline ends came to 16 bases.